This TCR beta chain is from a study of metastatic and nonmetastatic thyroid tumors (dated by TCRdb to 2018 to 2021). Some background on the complete study: Repertoires from peripheral blood and from tumor or nodule tissue samples of malignant and benign thyroid patients were compared. Beyond this particular receptor, the publication reports: TCR beta diversity was reported as significantly higher in malignant tumors than in benign nodules, in both blood and tumor samples.

In the case of this clone: Its target antigen remains unknown. There are no base qualities to consult, and no much larger clone falls within one base.

No treatment had been received by any patient before thyroid surgery. Using T-cell receptor beta sequencing, the study looked back at clinical samples from patients collected from about 2011 to 2018. CDR1 SGDLS and CDR2 YYNGEE are derived from the germline V gene. The CDR3, cysteine through phenylalanine, is 18 amino acids long. The kept DNA is CDR3 alone, 54 bases in frame from the first base. The junction carries 13 bases between V and J, which are trimmed by 0 bases and 0 bases respectively. Receptor libraries were prepared by PCR. The listed sequencing device is Illumina HiSeq 4000. High-throughput sequencing was used to profile the CDR3 region of the TCR beta-chain in every patient. As for the authors' bioinformatics: Drawing on CDR3 differences between clinicopathological groups, the researchers built a classifier meant to tell apart patients with distant-metastatic papillary thyroid cancer. Repertoire diversity was assessed with the Shannon index, and tumor-blood repertoire similarity with the Morisita-Horn index. TCRdb reprocessing: public reads trimmed at Q25 with fastp, clones called with MiXCR, in-frame beta chains kept. It is TCRdb's table, rather than the study itself, that gives the V and J calls and clone size. Present in this sample are 55,000 to 75,000 clones, roughly 18% of which were seen just once. Of the sample, roughly 12% is held by the ten largest clones.

The sequenced sample was blood. This clonotype originated in a female donor with papillary thyroid cancer or a benign thyroid nodule (not recorded which). Some clones in this sample may be carry-over from other donors' samples. This sequence uses TRBV9 and TRBJ1-6; a weak D assignment points to TRBD1 (5 bases agree). The nucleotide sequence reads as follows: TGTGCCAGCAGCGTAGGACAGAGAGCGAACTCCTATAATTCACCCCTCCACTTT. It specifies CASSVGQRANSYNSPLHF.